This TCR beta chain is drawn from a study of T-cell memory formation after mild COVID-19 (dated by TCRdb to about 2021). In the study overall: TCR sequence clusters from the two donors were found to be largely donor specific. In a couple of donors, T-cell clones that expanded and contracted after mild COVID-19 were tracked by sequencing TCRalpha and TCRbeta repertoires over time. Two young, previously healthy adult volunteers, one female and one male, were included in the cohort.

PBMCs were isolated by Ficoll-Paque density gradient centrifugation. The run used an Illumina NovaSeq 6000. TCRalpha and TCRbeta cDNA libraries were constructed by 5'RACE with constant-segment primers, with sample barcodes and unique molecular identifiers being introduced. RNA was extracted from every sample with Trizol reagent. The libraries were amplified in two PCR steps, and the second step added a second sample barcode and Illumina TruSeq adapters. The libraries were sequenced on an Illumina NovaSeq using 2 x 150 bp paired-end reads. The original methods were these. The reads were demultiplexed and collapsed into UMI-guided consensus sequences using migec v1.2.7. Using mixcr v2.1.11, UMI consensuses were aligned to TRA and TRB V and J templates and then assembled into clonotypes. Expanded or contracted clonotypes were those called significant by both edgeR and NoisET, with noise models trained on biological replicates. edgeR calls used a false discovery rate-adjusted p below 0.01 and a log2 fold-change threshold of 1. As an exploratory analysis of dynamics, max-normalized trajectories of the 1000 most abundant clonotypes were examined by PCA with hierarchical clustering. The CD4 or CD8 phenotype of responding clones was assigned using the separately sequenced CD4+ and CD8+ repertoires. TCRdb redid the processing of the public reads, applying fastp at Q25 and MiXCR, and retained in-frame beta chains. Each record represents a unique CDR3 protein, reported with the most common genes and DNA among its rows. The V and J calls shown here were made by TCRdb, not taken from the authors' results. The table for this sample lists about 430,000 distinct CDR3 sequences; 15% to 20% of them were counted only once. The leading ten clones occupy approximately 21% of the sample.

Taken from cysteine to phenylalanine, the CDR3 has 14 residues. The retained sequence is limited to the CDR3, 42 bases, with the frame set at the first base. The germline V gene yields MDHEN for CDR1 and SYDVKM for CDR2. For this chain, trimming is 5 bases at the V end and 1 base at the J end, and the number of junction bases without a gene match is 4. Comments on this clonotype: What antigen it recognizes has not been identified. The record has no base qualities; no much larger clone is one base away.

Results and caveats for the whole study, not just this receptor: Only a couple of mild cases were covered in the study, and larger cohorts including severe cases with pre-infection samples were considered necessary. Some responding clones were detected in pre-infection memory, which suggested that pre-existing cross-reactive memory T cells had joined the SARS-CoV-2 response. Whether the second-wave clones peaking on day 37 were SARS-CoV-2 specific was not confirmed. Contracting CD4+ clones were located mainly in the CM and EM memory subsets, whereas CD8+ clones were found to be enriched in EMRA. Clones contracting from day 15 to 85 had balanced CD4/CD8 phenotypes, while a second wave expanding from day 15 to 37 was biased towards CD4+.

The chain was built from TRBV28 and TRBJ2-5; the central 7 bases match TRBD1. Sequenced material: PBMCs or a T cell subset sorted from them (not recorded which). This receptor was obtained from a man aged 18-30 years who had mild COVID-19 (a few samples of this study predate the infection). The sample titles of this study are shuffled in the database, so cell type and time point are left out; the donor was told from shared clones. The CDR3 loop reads CASSKWDSQETQYF. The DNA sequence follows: TGTGCCAGCAGTAAATGGGACAGCCAAGAGACCCAGTACTTC.